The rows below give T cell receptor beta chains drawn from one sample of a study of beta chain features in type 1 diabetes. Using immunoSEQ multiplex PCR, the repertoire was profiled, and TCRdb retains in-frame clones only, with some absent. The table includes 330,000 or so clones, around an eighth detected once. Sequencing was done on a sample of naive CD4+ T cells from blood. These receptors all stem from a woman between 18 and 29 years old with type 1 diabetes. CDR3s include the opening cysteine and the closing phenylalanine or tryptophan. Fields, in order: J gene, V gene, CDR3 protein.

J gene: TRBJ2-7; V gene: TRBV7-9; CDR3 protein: CASTDYARLGANEQYF
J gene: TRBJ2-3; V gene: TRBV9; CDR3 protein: CASSVGGRTRNTDTQYF
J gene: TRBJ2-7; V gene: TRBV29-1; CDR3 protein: CSVDQGAGNEQYF
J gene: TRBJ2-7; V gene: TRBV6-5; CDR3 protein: CASTDSIFRGQYF
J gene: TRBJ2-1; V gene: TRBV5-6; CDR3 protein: CASRRRDRGSEQFF
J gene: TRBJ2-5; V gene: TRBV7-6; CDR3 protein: CASSFGLVLGETQYF
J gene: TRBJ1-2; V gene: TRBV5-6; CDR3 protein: CASSDLDRPYGYTF
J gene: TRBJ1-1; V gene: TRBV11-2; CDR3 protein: CASSLDRTLNTEAFF
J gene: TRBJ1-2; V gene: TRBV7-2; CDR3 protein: CASSIPDRASGYTF
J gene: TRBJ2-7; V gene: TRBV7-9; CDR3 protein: CASSTGPGLLYEQYF
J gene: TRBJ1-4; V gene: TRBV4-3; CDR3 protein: CASSQAETGHSFEELFF
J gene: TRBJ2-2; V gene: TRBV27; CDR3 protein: CASSWGMFNTGELFF
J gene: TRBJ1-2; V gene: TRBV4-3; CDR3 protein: CASSQESAGGYGYTF
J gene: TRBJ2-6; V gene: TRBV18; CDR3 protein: CASSSGTSRANVLTF
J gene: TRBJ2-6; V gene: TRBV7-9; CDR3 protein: CASSPQLSGANVLTF
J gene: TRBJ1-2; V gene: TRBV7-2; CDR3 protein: CASSLAGGGGYNYGYTF
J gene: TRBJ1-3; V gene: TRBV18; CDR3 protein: CASSSEVSGNTIYF
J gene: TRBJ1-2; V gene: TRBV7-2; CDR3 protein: CASSYRVLYGYTF
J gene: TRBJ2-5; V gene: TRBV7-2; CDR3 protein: CASSLERQETQYF
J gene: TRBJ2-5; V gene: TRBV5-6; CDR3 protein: CASSSRIGETQYF
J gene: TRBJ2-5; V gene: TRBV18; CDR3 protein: CASSPGSGSLETQYF
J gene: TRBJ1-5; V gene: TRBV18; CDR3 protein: CASSPPGQASNQPQHF
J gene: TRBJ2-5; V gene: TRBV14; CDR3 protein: CASSQDLGLAGKRETQYF
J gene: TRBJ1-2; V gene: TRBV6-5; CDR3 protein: CASSDRNPIYGYTF
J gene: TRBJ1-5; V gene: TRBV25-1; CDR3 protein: CASRSGGGVNQPQHF
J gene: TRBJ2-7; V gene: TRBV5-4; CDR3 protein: CASSLWDRDYYEQYF
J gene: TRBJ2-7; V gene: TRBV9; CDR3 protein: CASSDGQPPYEQYF
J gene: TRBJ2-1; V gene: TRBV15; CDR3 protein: CATREAVATGKNEQFF
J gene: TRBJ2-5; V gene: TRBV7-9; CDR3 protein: CASTSGVVETQYF
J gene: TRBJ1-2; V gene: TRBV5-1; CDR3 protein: CASSLGQAEGYTF
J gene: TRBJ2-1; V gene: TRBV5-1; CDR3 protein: CATRTDPSGPYNEQFF
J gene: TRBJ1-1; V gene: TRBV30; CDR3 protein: CAWSVEQSVFF
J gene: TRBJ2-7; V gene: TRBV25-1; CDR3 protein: CASSEMDSYYEQYF
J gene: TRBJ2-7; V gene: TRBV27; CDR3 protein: CASSLGQGISYEQYF
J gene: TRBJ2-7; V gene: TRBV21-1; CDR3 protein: CARYRDRISYEQYF
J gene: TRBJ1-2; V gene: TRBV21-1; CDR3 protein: CASSKKLSYGYTF
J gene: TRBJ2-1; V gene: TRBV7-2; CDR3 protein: CASSATGGWYNEQFF
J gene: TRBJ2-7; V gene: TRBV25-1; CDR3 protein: CASRIRHEQYF
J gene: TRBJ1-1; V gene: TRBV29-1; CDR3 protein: CSVVPLKANTEAFF
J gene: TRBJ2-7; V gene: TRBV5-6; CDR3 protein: CASRGTSNYEQYF
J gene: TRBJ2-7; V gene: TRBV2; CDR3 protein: CASRAGTGPYEQYF
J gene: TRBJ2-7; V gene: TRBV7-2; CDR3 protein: CASSSSGGSSYEQYF
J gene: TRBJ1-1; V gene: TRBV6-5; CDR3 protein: CASQQGSVNTEAFF
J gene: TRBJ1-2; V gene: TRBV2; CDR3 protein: CASSDGANYGYTF
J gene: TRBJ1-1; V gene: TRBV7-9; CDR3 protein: CASSTGFPEAFF